These 20 T cell receptor beta chains share one sample of origin, sequenced in a study of T-cell reconstitution after alpha-beta-depleted transplantation in children. Unique molecular identifiers were incorporated into the prepared TCRbeta library. TCRdb recomputed calls from the PCR reads with MiXCR, one row per CDR3 protein. In the table there are fewer than 400,000 distinct CDR3 sequences, approximately 20% of which are singletons. Sequencing was performed on PBMCs from the stem cell graft donor, taken from the stem cell graft. These receptors were obtained from a human donor who donated a stem cell graft to a child with acute myeloid leukemia.

This clonotype occurred many times. The V and J genes are TRBV29-1 and TRBJ2-1; D gene uncertain. Per germline, CDR1 SQVTM and CDR2 ANQGSEA. The V end lost 3 bases, the J end lost 3 bases, and 6 bases lay between the germline ends. There are 12 residues in the CDR3. The CDR3 nucleotides read TGCAGCGTTGAGGCGGACTACAATGAGCAGTTCTTC. Encoded protein: CSVEADYNEQFF.

This clonotype was counted many times. The J gene is TRBJ2-1, the V gene TRBV29-1; D may be TRBD1 (6 bases). V was pared by 7 bases and J by 3 bases, with 16 bases between. Germline lookup yields CDR1 SQVTM and CDR2 ANQGSEA. CDR3 length: 14 amino acids. The CDR3 region is CSAPGHSFYNEQFF. CDR3 nucleotides: TGCAGCGCACCGGGACATTCCTTCTACAATGAGCAGTTCTTC.

This clonotype occurred many times. The chain links TRBV29-1 to TRBJ2-7; 7 bases fit TRBD1. Germline V gene data show CDR1 as SQVTM and CDR2 as ANQGSEA. Germline trimming cut 6 bases from V and 3 bases from J; bases unmatched to any gene: 5. There are 12 residues in the CDR3. The CDR3 loop reads CSVVGQHYEQYF. CDR3 nucleotide sequence: TGCAGCGTAGTGGGACAGCACTACGAGCAGTACTTC.

The V gene is TRBV11-3, the J gene TRBJ2-1, with D possibly TRBD2 on 7 matching bases. The CDR3 loop spans 14 amino acids. Looked up from germline, CDR1 is SGHNT and CDR2 is YENEEA. V dropped 3 bases and J dropped 7 bases, with 13 bases sitting between them. The DNA for the CDR3 is TGTGCCAGCAGCTTTACGGCGGGGGCAAATGAGCAGTTCTTC. Translated, it gives CASSFTAGANEQFF.

The rearrangement uses TRBV20-1 and TRBJ2-1; weak D call: TRBD2 (6 bases). The CDR3 extends over 13 amino acids. Germline V lookup: CDR1 DFQATT, CDR2 SNEGSKA (reference sequence). Trimming took off 4 bases at V and 6 bases at J, with 13 bases between the two ends. The CDR3 nucleotides read TGCAGTGCTATCTCACGGGGGTTCAATGAGCAGTTCTTC. Amino acids: CSAISRGFNEQFF.

The chain joins TRBV4-3 to TRBJ2-3; D not resolved. Germline CDR1 is LGHNA and CDR2 is YSLEER. The ends were cut back, 4 bases at V and 3 bases at J, with 11 bases in the middle. The length of the CDR3 is 14 residues. CDR3: CASSPISRTDTQYF. The DNA for the CDR3 is TGCGCCAGCAGCCCCATCTCGAGAACAGATACGCAGTATTTT.

In its sample, this clonotype ranks as medium-sized. The genes are TRBV25-1 and TRBJ2-7, with 11 bases matching TRBD2. After removal of 3 bases from V and 0 bases from J, the junction contained 7 bases not matched to a gene. Germline V gives CDR1 MGHDK, CDR2 SYGVNS. CDR3 length equals 17 residues. In DNA, the CDR3 is TGTGCCAGCAGTGAGTCAACTAGCGGGAGTCCCTCCTACGAGCAGTACTTC. Translation gives CASSESTSGSPSYEQYF.

J is TRBJ2-7 and V is TRBV12-3 or TRBV12-4; no firm D call. V was clipped by 4 bases and J by 3 bases, with 13 bases between them. CDR3 length: 14 residues. The CDR3 DNA follows: TGTGCCAGCAGTTCCCCCCCGGAGTACTACGAGCAGTACTTC. As protein: CASSSPPEYYEQYF.

This clonotype was observed a handful of times. The gene calls are TRBV5-1 and TRBJ2-5; 7 bases fit TRBD1. Trimming at V came to 1 base and at J to 5 bases, leaving 8 bases not matched to a gene. The CDR3 has 15 amino acids. Germline CDR1 and CDR2: SGHRS and YFSETQ. The CDR3 loop reads CASSLTGEYGETQYF. In DNA form, the CDR3 reads TGCGCCAGCAGCTTGACAGGGGAATACGGGGAGACCCAGTACTTC. Complete variable domain (other parts from reference TRBV5-1 and TRBJ2-5): KAGVTQTPRYLIKTRGQQVTLSCSPISGHRSVSWYQQTPGQGLQFLFEYFSETQRNKGNFPGRFSGRQFSNSRSEMNVSTLELGDSALYLCASSLTGEYGETQYFGPGTRLLVL.

This clonotype came up a few times. The chain recombines TRBV27 with TRBJ2-1; D is ambiguous. With 0 bases removed from V and 10 bases from J, the gap between germline ends came to 10 bases. The length of the CDR3 is 13 residues. Germline assignment: CDR1 MNHEY and CDR2 SMNVEV (reference sequence). The CDR3 DNA sequence: TGTGCCAGCAGTTTATCGCGGCTAGTCGAGCAGTTCTTC. It encodes CASSLSRLVEQFF.

The chain employs TRBV6-2 or TRBV6-3 and TRBJ2-6; D remains ambiguous. The germline gives CDR1 MNHEY, CDR2 SVGEGT. The CDR3 totals 16 residues. Between the trimmed V and J ends, which lost 2 bases and 0 bases, there was a span of 8 bases. The chain's CDR3 is CASSYGLNSGANVLTF. The CDR3 region has the DNA TGTGCCAGCAGTTACGGGCTGAACTCTGGGGCCAACGTCCTGACTTTC.

The chain combines TRBV6-1 with TRBJ1-1, with TRBD1 identical over 7 bases. The V segment lost 6 bases and the J segment 1 base; nucleotides outside the gene matches: 8. The V gene's germline CDR1 is MNHNS and CDR2 SASEGT. This CDR3 is built from 15 residues. The CDR3 DNA is TGTGCCAGCAGGGAAACAGGGGCCGGGAACACTGAAGCTTTCTTT. Protein product: CASRETGAGNTEAFF.

This clonotype was recorded many times. The chain employs TRBV12-3 or TRBV12-4 and TRBJ2-1; D gene uncertain. The CDR3 loop spans 14 amino acids. V lost 5 bases and J 6 bases, leaving 14 bases between the germline ends. CDR3 DNA sequence: TGTGCCAGCAGTCCAACCCCCGCAGTCAATGAGCAGTTCTTC. As protein: CASSPTPAVNEQFF.

The chain couples TRBV2 to TRBJ2-7, with 9 bases aligning to TRBD1. The V gene end was trimmed by 10 bases and the J gene end by 2 bases; junction bases not matched to a gene: 9. The germline V gene encodes CDR1 SNHLY and CDR2 FYNNEI. The CDR3 length is 14 residues. The CDR3 coding sequence is TGTGCCAAGTCAGCCGGGACAGGGACCTACGAGCAGTACTTC. Protein product: CAKSAGTGTYEQYF.

A few counts support this clonotype. The genes are TRBV29-1 and TRBJ1-3; tentatively, D is TRBD1 (5 bases). V lost 4 bases and J lost 3, with 13 bases in between. The germline CDR1 and CDR2 sequences are SQVTM and ANQGSEA. This CDR3 contains 14 residues. CDR3 region: CSVVEGGVGNTIYF. CDR3 DNA: TGCAGCGTTGTGGAGGGAGGGGTTGGAAACACCATATATTTT.

This clonotype came up a few times. This CDR3 is CSAQGWGNQPQHF. The CDR3 bases are TGCAGTGCACAGGGTTGGGGCAATCAGCCCCAGCATTTT. The chain combines TRBV20-1 with TRBJ1-5; perhaps TRBD1 as D (6 bases). Per the germline V gene, CDR1 is DFQATT and CDR2 is SNEGSKA (reference sequence). CDR3 size: 13 residues. V was cut by 6 bases and J by 2 bases, with 11 bases left in between.

CDR3 in DNA: TGTGCCAGCAGCTTACTACGACAGGGAGACACTGAAGCTTTCTTT. As protein: CASSLLRQGDTEAFF. This chain links TRBV11-2 with TRBJ1-1; 7 nucleotides align to TRBD1. Germline V CDR1 and CDR2: SGHAT, FQNNGV. The CDR3 has 15 amino acids. Losses at the gene ends were 2 bases for V and 3 bases for J; bases not matched to a gene: 6.

J is TRBJ2-1 and V is TRBV7-8, with D possibly being TRBD1 or TRBD2 (5 bases each). This CDR3 has 17 residues. CDR1 and CDR2 (germline): SGHVS, FQNEAQ. V was trimmed by 5 bases and J by 10 bases, leaving 27 bases between them. CDR3 region: CASSPHRFGDRSREQFF. As DNA, the CDR3 is TGTGCCAGCAGCCCCCATAGGTTTGGGGACCGTAGCAGGGAGCAGTTCTTC.

The chain couples TRBV20-1 to TRBJ2-1; TRBD2 is a possible D gene (5 bases). CDR3 size: 14 residues. Trimming shortened V by 3 bases and J by 3 bases, and 12 bases separated the two germline ends. Germline CDR1 DFQATT, CDR2 SNEGSKA (reference sequence). CDR3 in DNA: TGCAGTGCTAGGGGCGACTACGTCTACAATGAGCAGTTCTTC. Translated, it gives CSARGDYVYNEQFF.

At least ten counts were recorded for this clonotype. CDR3: CASKFGTGIYEQYF. The CDR3 DNA reads TGTGCCAGCAAGTTTGGGACAGGAATCTACGAGCAGTACTTC. This chain connects TRBV2 to TRBJ2-7; 8 bases line up with TRBD1. Looked up from germline, CDR1 is SNHLY and CDR2 is FYNNEI. The length of the CDR3 is 14 residues. V was pared by 7 bases and J by 3 bases, with 8 bases of the junction left unmatched.